The source of this TCR beta chain is a study of shared clonotypes between healthy human individuals. Looking at the study overall: The donor pool was made up of a couple of women and three men aged 18 to 49.

The naive CD8 population came from CD45RO-negative cells selected for CCR7, without terminally differentiated effector memory CD45RA+ cells. The V and J ends lost 6 bases and 6 bases, in that order; junction bases with no gene match: 8. Germline lookup yields CDR1 WNHNN and CDR2 SYGVQD (reference sequence). The CDR3 has 13 amino acids. Assay used: immunoSEQ multiplex PCR; TCRdb lists only in-frame clones, some missing. The sample has fewer than 1 million clones; about 96% are singletons. The origin of this receptor is a man aged 25 to 45 in good health. Sequencing was performed on naive CD8+ T cells sorted from blood. The V gene is TRBV10-1, the J gene TRBJ2-7, with 7 bases that match TRBD1. CDR3 bases: TGCGCCAGCAGCGTTGGACAGGCTACCGAGCAGTACTTC. Translating it yields CASSVGQATEQYF.